The 15 T cell receptor beta chains given below trace back to one sample, sequenced in a study of blood T cell repertoires in COVID-19. Repertoires were generated with immunoSEQ multiplex PCR, while TCRdb's copy carries only in-frame clones and drops some. The sample includes about 350,000 clones, around nine tenths of them seen just once. The sample consisted of PBMCs or T cells enriched from blood (not recorded which). The receptors come from a woman younger than 45 who had been exposed to COVID-19.

This clone occurred once. This rearrangement joins TRBV15 to TRBJ1-2; D might be TRBD1 (6 bases). Germline V CDR1 and CDR2: LNHNV, YYDKDF (reference sequence). The CDR3 has 14 residues. Trimming left V 7 bases short and J 0 bases short, with 12 bases between. This chain's CDR3 is CATTADRSNYGYTF. DNA of the CDR3: TGTGCCACCACCGCGGACAGATCTAACTATGGCTACACCTTC.

The V call is TRBV5-1, the J call TRBJ2-4; weak D call: TRBD2 (6 bases). V gave up 0 bases and J gave up 0 bases, with 10 bases separating them. The germline gives CDR1 SGHRS, CDR2 YFSETQ. This CDR3 region has 16 residues. CDR3 amino acids: CASSLEGRLAKNIQYF. CDR3 nucleotides: TGCGCCAGCAGCTTGGAAGGGAGGTTAGCCAAAAACATTCAGTACTTC.

This chain joins TRBV18 and TRBJ1-5; D unclear. Trimming took off 2 bases at V and 7 bases at J, with 9 bases between the two ends. The CDR3 is 13 amino acids. Germline lookup yields CDR1 KGHSH and CDR2 LQKENI. This chain's CDR3 is CASSPGEDQPQHF. The CDR3 DNA is TGTGCCAGCTCACCAGGGGAGGACCAGCCCCAGCATTTT.

This clone was seen just once. The rearrangement joins TRBV27 to TRBJ2-3, with 7 bases matching TRBD2. Germline V gene lookup returns CDR1 MNHEY and CDR2 SMNVEV (reference sequence). The CDR3 sequence is 18 residues long. The J segment lost 2 bases and the V segment lost 4 bases, leaving 15 bases of the junction unmatched. The CDR3 DNA is TGTGCCAGCAGTTACGGACTAGTCGATATTCTATCCACAGATACGCAGTATTTT. Translating gives CASSYGLVDILSTDTQYF.

The genes are TRBV6-5 and TRBJ2-1; 8 positions match TRBD1. The CDR3 runs to 15 residues. In germline, CDR1 is MNHEY, CDR2 SVGAGI. The V and J ends lost 5 bases and 0 bases, in that order; junction bases with no gene match: 3. CDR3 in DNA: TGTGCCAGCAGTACACAGGGGGTCTCCTACAATGAGCAGTTCTTC. Its translation: CASSTQGVSYNEQFF.

A single count supports this clone. V gene TRBV11-3 combines with J gene TRBJ1-1; D is possibly TRBD1 (5 bases). V was pared by 4 bases and J by 0 bases, with 15 bases between. Germline V gene lookup returns CDR1 SGHNT and CDR2 YENEEA. This CDR3 spans 16 amino acids. This CDR3 is CASSSYSGSMNTEAFF. The CDR3 DNA follows: TGTGCCAGCAGCTCCTACTCAGGGTCTATGAACACTGAAGCTTTCTTT.

In its sample, this clone was seen a few times. V is TRBV11-3 and J is TRBJ2-7, with D uncertain. With 1 base removed from V and 7 bases from J, the gap between germline ends came to 11 bases. Germline-derived CDR1 and CDR2 are SGHNT and YENEEA. The CDR3 covers 13 residues. The CDR3 sequence is CASSLGYRLEQYF. CDR3 bases: TGTGCCAGCAGCTTAGGTTACCGGTTAGAGCAGTACTTC.

The chain has TRBV19 and TRBJ1-2, with 10 bases lining up with TRBD1. This CDR3 comprises 18 residues. The germline gives CDR1 LNHDA, CDR2 SQIVND (reference sequence). V lost 2 bases, J lost 4 bases, and 13 bases stayed unmatched. This CDR3 is CASSIFSGPGQGSYGYTF. CDR3 nucleotide sequence: TGTGCCAGTAGTATATTCTCGGGGCCGGGACAGGGGTCCTATGGCTACACCTTC. The whole variable domain, remainder taken from reference TRBV19 and TRBJ1-2, is DGGITQSPKYLFRKEGQNVTLSCEQNLNHDAMYWYRQDPGQGLRLIYYSQIVNDFQKGDIAEGYSVSREKKESFPLTVTSAQKNPTAFYLCASSIFSGPGQGSYGYTFGSGTRLTVV.

The chain uses TRBV6-1 and TRBJ2-7; D is ambiguous. V gave up 1 base and J gave up 7 bases, with 14 bases separating them. There are 14 residues in the CDR3. Germline V lookup: CDR1 MNHNS, CDR2 SASEGT. The CDR3 DNA sequence: TGTGCCAGCAGTGAAGGGCTAGAGGTGAGAGAGCAGTACTTC. This codes for CASSEGLEVREQYF.

The chain combines TRBV19 with TRBJ2-2; TRBD1 is a possible D gene (6 bases). V lost 0 bases, J lost 4 bases, and 6 bases lay in between. Germline values: CDR1 LNHDA, CDR2 SQIVND (reference sequence). This CDR3 region has 14 residues. The CDR3 nucleotides read TGTGCCAGTAGTATAGAAGGGGGCACCGGGGAGCTGTTTTTT. Translating it yields CASSIEGGTGELFF.

The genes are TRBV27 and TRBJ2-7; 9 bases line up with TRBD2. Germline loops: CDR1 MNHEY, CDR2 SMNVEV (reference sequence). Unmatched junction bases numbered 2, after V lost 4 bases and J lost 4 bases. The CDR3 totals 13 residues. DNA of the CDR3: TGTGCCAGCAGTTCGAGCGGGAGGTACGAGCAGTACTTC. Protein sequence: CASSSSGRYEQYF.

The J gene is TRBJ2-7, the V gene TRBV27; D unresolved. The CDR3 extends over 14 amino acids. V was clipped by 1 base and J by 5 bases, with 12 bases between them. Germline V CDR1 and CDR2: MNHEY, SMNVEV (reference sequence). CDR3 residues: CASSLYAGLDEQYF. For the CDR3, the DNA is TGTGCCAGCAGTTTATACGCCGGGTTGGACGAGCAGTACTTC.

The gene calls are TRBV19 and TRBJ1-4; D may be TRBD1 (5 bases). V was clipped by 6 bases and J by 7 bases, with 15 bases between them. CDR1 LNHDA and CDR2 SQIVND come from the germline V gene (reference sequence). This CDR3 has 14 amino acids. The CDR3 spells CASSAPGRGEKLFF. The CDR3 nucleotides are TGTGCCAGTAGCGCGCCCGGGAGGGGTGAAAAACTGTTTTTT.

The chain joins TRBV19 to TRBJ1-2; D may be TRBD1 (6 bases). V shed 7 bases and J shed 0 bases, with 12 bases lying between them. CDR1 and CDR2 from the germline V gene are LNHDA and SQIVND (reference sequence). The CDR3 is made up of 14 amino acids. The CDR3 nucleotides are TGTGCCAGTACTTTGGACAGACCTAACTATGGCTACACCTTC. Translated, it gives CASTLDRPNYGYTF. Full variable domain (outside the CDR3, taken from reference TRBV19 and TRBJ1-2): DGGITQSPKYLFRKEGQNVTLSCEQNLNHDAMYWYRQDPGQGLRLIYYSQIVNDFQKGDIAEGYSVSREKKESFPLTVTSAQKNPTAFYLCASTLDRPNYGYTFGSGTRLTVV.

The chain recombines TRBV28 with TRBJ1-2, with 12 bases identical to TRBD1. Trimming cost V 7 bases and J 4 bases; bases outside gene matches: 7. The CDR3 covers 15 residues. CDR1 and CDR2 from the germline V gene are MDHEN and SYDVKM. CDR3 in amino acids: CASMTGTGGIYGYTF. In nucleotides, the CDR3 is TGTGCCAGCATGACCGGGACAGGGGGCATCTATGGCTACACCTTC.